This is a list of T cell receptor beta chains from one sample in a study of technical replicates of blood from several donors. The table came from immunoSEQ multiplex PCR; TCRdb's copy has only in-frame clones and leaves some out. The table records tens of thousands of clones, roughly 95% of them present only once. The sample was PBMCs. The receptors stem from a human donor in good health. Some clones in this sample may be carry-over from other donors' samples. The CDR3 runs from the conserved cysteine through the conserved F or W. A D gene is named only where the DNA matches it firmly. Clone size, where shown, is once, few, many, or a class for clones that have expanded.

d_call: TRBD2
j_call: TRBJ2-6
v_call: TRBV4-3
clone_size: many
cdr3_aa: CASSQPSSGSGANVLTF
cdr3_nt: TGCGCCAGCAGCCAACCTTCTAGCGGCTCTGGGGCCAACGTCCTGACTTTC

d_call: TRBD2
j_call: TRBJ2-3
v_call: TRBV6-4
clone_size: NA
cdr3_aa: CASSMTSGTDTQYF
cdr3_nt: TGTGCCAGCAGCATGACTAGCGGCACAGATACGCAGTATTTT

d_call: NA
j_call: TRBJ2-2
v_call: TRBV9
clone_size: NA
cdr3_aa: CASSSPQRLNTGELFF
cdr3_nt: TGTGCCAGCAGCTCCCCTCAGCGATTAAACACCGGGGAGCTGTTTTTT

d_call: TRBD1
j_call: TRBJ1-5
v_call: TRBV2
clone_size: NA
cdr3_aa: CASSKDRGRSNQPQHF
cdr3_nt: TGTGCCAGCAGTAAAGACAGGGGGCGTAGCAATCAGCCCCAGCATTTT

d_call: TRBD2
j_call: TRBJ2-7
v_call: TRBV2
clone_size: NA
cdr3_aa: CASSDWVAGSYEQYF
cdr3_nt: TGTGCCAGCAGTGATTGGGTAGCGGGGTCTTACGAGCAGTACTTC

d_call: NA
j_call: TRBJ1-1
v_call: TRBV27
clone_size: NA
cdr3_aa: CASSLTGWMGANTEAFF
cdr3_nt: TGTGCCAGCAGTTTAACAGGGTGGATGGGGGCGAACACTGAAGCTTTCTTT

d_call: TRBD2
j_call: TRBJ2-2
v_call: TRBV11-2
clone_size: NA
cdr3_aa: CASSLVLAGSGELFF
cdr3_nt: TGTGCCAGCAGCTTAGTTCTAGCGGGGAGCGGGGAGCTGTTTTTT

d_call: TRBD1
j_call: TRBJ2-7
v_call: TRBV2
clone_size: few
cdr3_aa: CASSGEGALVF
cdr3_nt: TGTGCCAGCAGTGGCGAGGGGGCACTTGTCTTC

d_call: NA
j_call: TRBJ1-5
v_call: TRBV15
clone_size: NA
cdr3_aa: CATSRDPGTHSNQPQHF
cdr3_nt: TGTGCCACCAGCAGAGATCCTGGTACACATAGCAATCAGCCCCAGCATTTT

d_call: TRBD1
j_call: TRBJ2-7
v_call: TRBV6-5
clone_size: once
cdr3_aa: CASTSGGLSTYEQYF
cdr3_nt: TGTGCCAGCACCTCAGGGGGCCTCTCTACCTACGAGCAGTACTTC

d_call: NA
j_call: TRBJ1-2
v_call: TRBV7-9
clone_size: NA
cdr3_aa: CASSLTGGYGYTF
cdr3_nt: TGTGCCAGCAGCTTAACGGGAGGCTATGGCTACACCTTC

d_call: TRBD1
j_call: TRBJ1-5
v_call: TRBV2
clone_size: NA
cdr3_aa: CASSVGQGWVQPQHF
cdr3_nt: TGTGCCAGCAGTGTAGGACAGGGGTGGGTTCAGCCCCAGCATTTT

d_call: NA
j_call: TRBJ2-2
v_call: TRBV7-3
clone_size: NA
cdr3_aa: CASSKTSISGELFF
cdr3_nt: TGTGCCAGCAGCAAGACTAGTATCTCCGGGGAGCTGTTTTTT

d_call: NA
j_call: TRBJ2-3
v_call: TRBV5-1
clone_size: once
cdr3_aa: CASSLGFGQFSTDTQYF
cdr3_nt: TGCGCCAGCAGCTTAGGTTTTGGACAGTTTAGCACAGATACGCAGTATTTT

d_call: NA
j_call: TRBJ1-2
v_call: TRBV4-2
clone_size: NA
cdr3_aa: CASSQDLGVLYGYTF
cdr3_nt: TGTGCCAGCAGCCAAGATCTCGGGGTTCTTTATGGCTACACCTTC

d_call: TRBD1
j_call: TRBJ1-1
v_call: TRBV13
clone_size: many
cdr3_aa: CASSIEGQGTTEAFF
cdr3_nt: TGTGCCAGCAGCATAGAGGGACAGGGTACGACTGAAGCTTTCTTT

d_call: TRBD1
j_call: TRBJ1-2
v_call: TRBV19
clone_size: NA
cdr3_aa: CASSMRGRSYGYTF
cdr3_nt: TGTGCCAGTAGTATGAGGGGGCGCAGCTATGGCTACACCTTC

d_call: NA
j_call: TRBJ2-5
v_call: TRBV5-6
clone_size: NA
cdr3_aa: CASSLFRQETQYF
cdr3_nt: TGTGCCAGCAGCTTGTTCAGACAAGAGACCCAGTACTTC

d_call: NA
j_call: TRBJ1-1
v_call: TRBV30
clone_size: NA
cdr3_aa: CAWGRGWDTEAFF
cdr3_nt: TGTGCCTGGGGTCGAGGTTGGGACACTGAAGCTTTCTTT

d_call: TRBD2
j_call: TRBJ2-2
v_call: TRBV10-3
clone_size: NA
cdr3_aa: CAISGLAGEKELFF
cdr3_nt: TGTGCCATCAGCGGACTAGCGGGAGAGAAGGAGCTGTTTTTT

d_call: NA
j_call: TRBJ1-5
v_call: TRBV2
clone_size: NA
cdr3_aa: CASSEAGQSNQPQHF
cdr3_nt: TGTGCCAGCAGTGAAGCTGGCCAGAGCAATCAGCCCCAGCATTTT

d_call: NA
j_call: TRBJ2-7
v_call: TRBV6-1
clone_size: few
cdr3_aa: CASSDNPGALYEQYF
cdr3_nt: TGTGCCAGCAGTGACAATCCAGGGGCTTTGTACGAGCAGTACTTC

d_call: NA
j_call: TRBJ1-2
v_call: TRBV6-6
clone_size: NA
cdr3_aa: CASSQTVYGYTF
cdr3_nt: TGTGCCAGCAGTCAGACAGTCTATGGCTACACCTTC

d_call: NA
j_call: TRBJ2-5
v_call: TRBV5-1
clone_size: once
cdr3_aa: CASSLPTGPQETQYF
cdr3_nt: TGCGCCAGCAGCCTCCCGACAGGCCCCCAAGAGACCCAGTACTTC

d_call: NA
j_call: TRBJ2-5
v_call: TRBV5-1
clone_size: NA
cdr3_aa: CASSLLSGGKEETQYF
cdr3_nt: TGCGCCAGCAGCTTGCTTTCCGGGGGAAAAGAAGAGACCCAGTACTTC

d_call: TRBD1
j_call: TRBJ1-2
v_call: TRBV29-1
clone_size: NA
cdr3_aa: CSVFTGTGDGYTF
cdr3_nt: TGCAGCGTATTTACCGGGACAGGGGATGGCTACACCTTC

d_call: TRBD2
j_call: TRBJ2-3
v_call: TRBV6-1
clone_size: NA
cdr3_aa: CASNSRGGPTDTQYF
cdr3_nt: TGTGCCAGCAATTCTCGGGGGGGGCCCACAGATACGCAGTATTTT

d_call: TRBD1
j_call: TRBJ2-2
v_call: TRBV7-6
clone_size: once
cdr3_aa: CASRGQGAIGELFF
cdr3_nt: TGTGCCAGCAGAGGGCAGGGGGCCATCGGGGAGCTGTTTTTT

d_call: NA
j_call: TRBJ1-1
v_call: TRBV4-1
clone_size: NA
cdr3_aa: CASSQDLAGWNTEAFF
cdr3_nt: TGCGCCAGCAGCCAAGATCTCGCGGGTTGGAACACTGAAGCTTTCTTT

d_call: NA
j_call: TRBJ2-1
v_call: TRBV7-9
clone_size: NA
cdr3_aa: CASSLLYNEQFF
cdr3_nt: TGTGCCAGCAGCTTACTATACAATGAGCAGTTCTTC

d_call: TRBD1
j_call: TRBJ2-3
v_call: TRBV4-3
clone_size: NA
cdr3_aa: CASSPGTGAADTQYF
cdr3_nt: TGCGCCAGCAGCCCAGGGACAGGGGCCGCTGATACGCAGTATTTT

d_call: NA
j_call: TRBJ1-2
v_call: TRBV5-4
clone_size: once
cdr3_aa: CASSFWGGSGYTF
cdr3_nt: TGTGCCAGCAGCTTTTGGGGGGGGTCTGGCTACACCTTC

d_call: NA
j_call: TRBJ1-6
v_call: TRBV6-4
clone_size: NA
cdr3_aa: CASSDSGLYNSPLHF
cdr3_nt: TGTGCCAGCAGTGACTCGGGACTTTATAATTCACCCCTCCACTTT

d_call: NA
j_call: TRBJ2-7
v_call: TRBV7-2
clone_size: NA
cdr3_aa: CASSPRGSYEQYF
cdr3_nt: TGTGCCAGCAGCCCCAGGGGATCCTACGAGCAGTACTTC

d_call: NA
j_call: TRBJ1-3
v_call: TRBV10-1
clone_size: NA
cdr3_aa: CASSDINSGNTIYF
cdr3_nt: TGCGCCAGCAGTGATATTAACTCTGGAAACACCATATATTTT

d_call: NA
j_call: TRBJ2-3
v_call: TRBV2
clone_size: NA
cdr3_aa: CASQNRRGGAGYTDTQYF
cdr3_nt: TGTGCCAGCCAAAACCGGAGAGGGGGCGCGGGGTACACAGATACGCAGTATTTT

d_call: NA
j_call: TRBJ1-5
v_call: TRBV27
clone_size: NA
cdr3_aa: CASTSGLGDQPQHF
cdr3_nt: TGTGCCAGCACCTCCGGGCTCGGGGATCAGCCCCAGCATTTT

d_call: NA
j_call: TRBJ2-1
v_call: TRBV5-4
clone_size: NA
cdr3_aa: CASSPGRSSYNEQFF
cdr3_nt: TGTGCCAGCAGCCCCGGTCGAAGCTCCTACAATGAGCAGTTCTTC